Shown below are 14 T cell receptor beta chains from a single sample sequenced in a study of tumor-infiltrating lymphocytes in oesophageal squamous cell carcinoma. Each CDR3 protein is one row after TCRdb ran MiXCR on the PCR reads. This sample has fewer than 20,000 distinct CDR3 sequences, with about 50% found just once. Sequencing was done on a sample of normal esophageal tissue next to the tumor. The receptors originated from a female donor with esophageal squamous cell carcinoma.

The chain joins TRBV7-2 to TRBJ1-1, with no clear D. The CDR3 is 11 amino acids. V lost 5 bases and J 6 bases, leaving 7 bases between the germline ends. CDR1 is SGHTA, CDR2 FQGNSA, per germline. The CDR3 loop reads CASSPHSEAFF. DNA of the CDR3: TGTGCCAGCAGCCCTCATTCTGAAGCTTTCTTT.

This clonotype has more than one count but fewer than ten. The V and J genes are TRBV5-1 and TRBJ1-2; D is undetermined. CDR3 length equals 12 residues. Germline lookup yields CDR1 SGHRS and CDR2 YFSETQ. The V and J ends lost 3 bases and 8 bases respectively, with 11 bases between them. CDR3 residues: CASSSSPGGYTF. DNA of the CDR3: TGCGCCAGCAGCTCTAGCCCCGGGGGCTACACCTTC.

V and J are TRBV7-3 and TRBJ2-1, with TRBD1 matching over 8 bases. This CDR3 contains 15 residues. Looked up from germline, CDR1 is SGHTA and CDR2 is FQGTGA. Unmatched junction bases numbered 3, after V lost 3 bases and J lost 2 bases. CDR3 region: CASSFGQGTYNEQFF. The CDR3 nucleotides are TGTGCCAGCAGCTTCGGACAGGGAACCTACAATGAGCAGTTCTTC.

Remarks on this clonotype: Germline is not matched at one junction end, which may reflect a read error. V and J are TRBV7-6 and TRBJ2-4; D is possibly TRBD1 or TRBD2 (5 bases each). CDR3 length equals 12 residues. The germline V gene has CDR1 SGHVS and CDR2 FNYEAQ. Written as DNA, the CDR3 is TGTGCTAGCAGCCATCCTCGAGGGGAGCTGTACTTC. Translating gives CASSHPRGELYF.

J is TRBJ2-3 and V is TRBV5-1; weak D call: TRBD1 (5 bases). The CDR3 is 14 amino acids. The germline V gene encodes CDR1 SGHRS and CDR2 YFSETQ. The germline V and J ends were trimmed by 2 bases and 6 bases, with 13 bases remaining between them. Written as DNA, the CDR3 is TGCGCCAGCAGCTTTTCTGCGACAGCTGATACGCAGTATTTT. It translates to CASSFSATADTQYF.

This clonotype was seen ten or more times. This chain links TRBV5-1 with TRBJ2-5; 10 positions match TRBD1. Germline assignment: CDR1 SGHRS and CDR2 YFSETQ. The CDR3 is 14 residues long. J was trimmed by 9 bases and V by 4 bases; bases with no gene match: 9. In nucleotides, the CDR3 is TGCGCCAGCAGCAGCCCGGGACAGGGGTTGGCCCAGTACTTC. It is translated as CASSSPGQGLAQYF. Together with reference TRBV5-1 and TRBJ2-5, the CDR3 gives the full variable domain: KAGVTQTPRYLIKTRGQQVTLSCSPISGHRSVSWYQQTPGQGLQFLFEYFSETQRNKGNFPGRFSGRQFSNSRSEMNVSTLELGDSALYLCASSSPGQGLAQYFGPGTRLLVL.

A word on this clonotype: The CDR3 carries no conserved terminal phenylalanine or tryptophan, so it likely arises from a read error. No DNA is shown, since the ends of the CDR3 on it are uncertain; the CDR3 is the one TCRdb lists. CDR3 in amino acids: CASSLVWGIE. The chain joins TRBV12-3 or TRBV12-4 to TRBJ1-6; TRBD1 is the table's D call and was not checked against the DNA. The CDR3 is 10 amino acids long, termini counted.

At least ten counts were recorded for this clonotype. This sequence may be a read error, since a much larger clone differs from it by one base. The V gene is TRBV7-9, the J gene TRBJ2-5, with D perhaps being TRBD1 or TRBD2 (5 bases each). The germline gives CDR1 SEHNR, CDR2 FQNEAQ (reference sequence). Trimming removed 2 bases from V and 11 bases from J, with 15 bases in between. This CDR3 has 13 residues. The CDR3 DNA reads TGTGCCAGCAGCTTACCGGGGCCTGGTGAGCAGTACTTC. Protein: CASSLPGPGEQYF.

Many counts were recorded for this clonotype. The CDR3 sequence: CASSPRGSGSGEQYF. The CDR3 DNA sequence: TGTGCCAGCAGCCCCCGGGGTAGCGGGAGCGGAGAGCAGTACTTC. V gene TRBV6-1 combines with J gene TRBJ2-5; 9 nucleotides agree with TRBD2. The CDR3 consists of 15 residues. The V and J ends lost 6 bases and 11 bases, in that order; junction bases with no gene match: 16. CDR1 is MNHNS, CDR2 SASEGT, per germline.

This clonotype turned up a few times. The chain has TRBV12-3 or TRBV12-4 and TRBJ2-1; 8 nucleotides line up with TRBD2. The CDR3 length is 16 residues. The ends lost 0 bases at V and 4 bases at J; junction bases unmatched: 5. The CDR3 sequence is CASSLAIAGRYNEQFF. The CDR3 region has the DNA TGTGCCAGCAGTTTAGCTATAGCGGGGAGGTACAATGAGCAGTTCTTC.

This clonotype occurred many times. The chain joins TRBV7-9 to TRBJ2-1; either TRBD1 or TRBD2 may fit D (7 bases each). Germline assignment: CDR1 SEHNR and CDR2 FQNEAQ (reference sequence). The CDR3 runs 15 residues. The V end was cut by 2 bases, the J end by 4 bases, with 12 bases between. The CDR3 sequence: CASSLQGGQYNEQFF. In DNA form, the CDR3 reads TGTGCCAGCAGCTTACAGGGGGGGCAGTACAATGAGCAGTTCTTC. Using reference TRBV7-9 and TRBJ2-1 for the parts outside the CDR3, the full variable domain is DTGVSQNPRHKITKRGQNVTFRCDPISEHNRLYWYRQTLGQGPEFLTYFQNEAQLEKSRLLSDRFSAERPKGSFSTLEIQRTEQGDSAMYLCASSLQGGQYNEQFFGPGTRLTVL.

Details on this clonotype: A much larger clone lies a single base off, so this may be a read error. V and J are TRBV7-2 and TRBJ2-1; possible D gene TRBD2, 6 bases. Deletions cut 2 bases from V and 10 bases from J, with 15 bases between. The germline V gene encodes CDR1 SGHTA and CDR2 FQGNSA. The CDR3 is 14 residues long. The CDR3 DNA sequence: TGTGCCAGCAGCTTAATGGGGGGACCCTACGAGCAGTTCTTC. It codes for CASSLMGGPYEQFF.

Of note for this clonotype: Because it lacks the conserved phenylalanine or tryptophan at the end, this CDR3 is likely a read error. The limits of the CDR3 on the DNA are not certain, so only TCRdb's listed CDR3 is given. CDR3 sequence reads: CATQGGETQYFGA. V gene TRBV6-8 combines with J gene TRBJ2-1; the table names TRBD2, a call not compared with the DNA. Germline-derived CDR1 and CDR2 are MNHGY and SAAAGT. The CDR3 adds up to 13 amino acids, both ends counted.

This clonotype appeared many times. The CDR3, as DNA: TGTGCCAGCAGCCCCGGGGGGCCTATCCTACCTGGGGAGCTGTTTTTT. Amino acids: CASSPGGPILPGELFF. The V call is TRBV11-1, the J call TRBJ2-2; TRBD2 might be the D (7 bases). Trimming removed 5 bases at V and 8 bases at J, with 21 bases between. Germline V gene lookup returns CDR1 SGHAT and CDR2 FQDESV (reference sequence). This CDR3 has 16 amino acids.